One T cell receptor beta chain is described in this entry. Its antigen remains unknown. Libraries were prepared by immunoSEQ multiplex PCR; TCRdb keeps only in-frame clonotypes and omits some of them. The profile shows 780,000 or so clones, 72% of them singletons. Trimming left V 4 bases short and J 1 base short, with 11 bases between. Germline loops: CDR1 SEHNR, CDR2 FQNEAQ (reference sequence). The CDR3 spans 14 residues. The data originate from a study of shared clonotypes between healthy human individuals. Whole-study results and caveats: Clonotype sharing levels among donors were expected to vary with sequencing depth. Generation probability values for non-shared clonotypes were lower than those for clonotypes shared by all four donors.

Sequencing was performed on memory CD4+ T cells sorted from blood. Subset meaning: CD45RA-negative fraction. The chain is built from TRBV7-9 and TRBJ2-7; possibly TRBD2 for D (6 bases). The origin of this receptor is a woman under 40 in good health. DNA for the CDR3: TGTGCCAGCAGCTGGGACTGGAAGTCCTACGAGCAGTACTTC. This gives the protein CASSWDWKSYEQYF.